Listed below are T cell receptor beta chains from one sample, sequenced in a study of T cell responses to AZD1222 COVID-19 vaccine. Measured with immunoSEQ multiplex PCR; TCRdb has only the in-frame clones, and not every one. The sample includes 200,000 to 250,000 clones, approximately 94% of them seen just once. Here the sequenced sample was peripheral blood, taken on day 0 of MenACWY control vaccination. These receptors were collected from an adult in good health. Both conserved end residues are trimmed from each CDR3. Each record gives: J gene, V gene, CDR3 protein.

J gene: TRBJ1-5
V gene: TRBV5-1
CDR3 protein: ASRGQVSNQPQH

J gene: TRBJ2-6
V gene: TRBV4-2
CDR3 protein: ASSQDAGANVLT

J gene: TRBJ1-1
V gene: TRBV11-2
CDR3 protein: ASSIAGGTEAF

J gene: TRBJ1-6
V gene: TRBV10-3
CDR3 protein: AIRQGRESPLH

J gene: TRBJ2-3
V gene: TRBV24-1
CDR3 protein: ATSDRTGGRDTDTQY

J gene: TRBJ1-5
V gene: TRBV7-8
CDR3 protein: ASSLAGGNQPQH

J gene: TRBJ1-4
V gene: TRBV3-1/TRBV3-2
CDR3 protein: ASSQEVQLGKLF

J gene: TRBJ1-1
V gene: TRBV15
CDR3 protein: ATSRVGLKPF

J gene: TRBJ1-2
V gene: TRBV19
CDR3 protein: ASSYTYGYT

J gene: TRBJ1-5
V gene: TRBV2
CDR3 protein: ASRNNQPQH

J gene: TRBJ2-2
V gene: TRBV7-9
CDR3 protein: ASSSQGSGELF

J gene: TRBJ1-2
V gene: TRBV5-5
CDR3 protein: ASSFERTGNYGYT

J gene: TRBJ1-5
V gene: TRBV7-2
CDR3 protein: ASSQHLGTTLWGPQH

J gene: TRBJ2-3
V gene: TRBV18
CDR3 protein: ASSPPREGTDTQY

J gene: TRBJ2-5
V gene: TRBV24-1
CDR3 protein: ATSQGPQETQY

J gene: TRBJ1-4
V gene: TRBV4-3
CDR3 protein: ASSQDRRQHEKLF

J gene: TRBJ1-4
V gene: TRBV5-8
CDR3 protein: ASSPPGRNEKLF

J gene: TRBJ1-2
V gene: TRBV30
CDR3 protein: AWSASPGYT

J gene: TRBJ1-1
V gene: TRBV6-1
CDR3 protein: ASSDEGGAEAF

J gene: TRBJ1-3
V gene: TRBV1
CDR3 protein: TSSQESGGCSGNTIY

J gene: TRBJ2-5
V gene: TRBV19
CDR3 protein: ASSSRGGDQETQY

J gene: TRBJ1-3
V gene: TRBV13
CDR3 protein: ASRISPGNTIY

J gene: TRBJ1-2
V gene: TRBV4-2
CDR3 protein: ASSQEQANYGYT

J gene: TRBJ1-1
V gene: TRBV7-9
CDR3 protein: ASRANTEAF

J gene: TRBJ1-5
V gene: TRBV19
CDR3 protein: ASSMEDVRQH

J gene: TRBJ1-5
V gene: TRBV2
CDR3 protein: ASSEALRVGNQPQH

J gene: TRBJ1-2
V gene: TRBV3-1/TRBV3-2
CDR3 protein: ASSQASGGAGNYGYT

J gene: TRBJ2-5
V gene: TRBV18
CDR3 protein: ASSPEQETQY

J gene: TRBJ1-2
V gene: TRBV3-1/TRBV3-2
CDR3 protein: ASSRDATGIGRLRGYT

J gene: TRBJ1-1
V gene: TRBV5-1
CDR3 protein: ASSGGQGRNTEAF